This T cell receptor (beta chain) is from a study of blood T cell repertoires in COVID-19. As for the study in general: Acute and convalescent COVID-19 specimens originated in the United States, Italy and Spain. T cells, B-cell-depleted T cells, or PBMCs supplied cDNA or gDNA.

Study processing details: Reference gene primer amplification in the assay estimated nucleated cell counts. Produced via immunoSEQ multiplex PCR; TCRdb's table is partial and in-frame only. V, J and clone size derive from that table, while D and trimming were established from the DNA sequence. The sample has about 230,000 clones, 65% to 90% seen once. The receptor's source is a woman in her thirties or forties who had recovered from COVID-19. Specimen: peripheral blood.

CDR3 nucleotides: TGCGCCAGCAGCCAAGATCGGGGCGAGCAGTACTTC. Residues: CASSQDRGEQYF. This chain connects TRBV4-1 to TRBJ2-7; D perhaps matches TRBD2 (5 bases). Germline V CDR1 and CDR2: MGHRA, YSYEKL. The CDR3 loop spans 12 amino acids. V lost 0 bases and J 6 bases, leaving 6 bases between the germline ends.